This T cell receptor beta chain is drawn from a study of early T cells in non-severe SARS-CoV-2 infection. In the study overall: From unsorted whole blood, bulk RNA was sequenced, and the chains remained unpaired. Study-wide results and limits: Anti-spike CD8 responses were favored by VDJdb matching, which missed private and CD4 specificities.

Trimming cost V 0 bases and J 3 bases, with 15 bases left between them. CDR1 is DFQATT and CDR2 is SNEGSKA in the germline V gene (reference sequence). CDR3 size: 15 residues. TCRdb independently ran MiXCR on the 5' RACE reads; one entry per CDR3 protein. The sample has approximately 80,000 distinct CDR3 sequences, approximately 12% seen once. To note about this clonotype: Antigen specificity is unknown.

The source of this sequence is an adult who was a healthcare worker with PCR-confirmed SARS-CoV-2 infection or an uninfected control (not recorded which). The chain has TRBV20-1 and TRBJ2-7; possibly TRBD1 for D (8 bases). Sequencing was done on a sample of whole blood. CDR3 sequence (DNA): TGCAGTGCTAGAGATCAGCGGGACAGGATCTACGAGCAGTACTTC. This translates into CSARDQRDRIYEQYF.